This entry describes one T cell receptor beta chain. Trimming cost V 5 bases and J 4 bases; bases outside gene matches: 2. The germline gives CDR1 SGHRS, CDR2 YFSETQ. This CDR3 spans 13 amino acids. Libraries were prepared by immunoSEQ multiplex PCR; TCRdb keeps only in-frame clonotypes and omits some of them. The sample lists about 2.3 million clones; more than 85% were seen once. This sample stems from a study of shared clonotypes between healthy human individuals. This TCR came from a man younger than 35 in good health. Some clones in this sample may be carry-over from other donors' samples. The sequencing input was naive CD4+ T cells from PBMCs. Subset noted: CD45RA+ positively selected. This chain joins TRBV5-1 and TRBJ2-7; 11 nucleotides match TRBD2. The chain's CDR3 is CASSSGRGYEQYF. The CDR3 region has the DNA TGCGCCAGCAGTAGCGGGAGGGGTTACGAGCAGTACTTC.